What follows are 5 T cell receptor beta chains derived from one specimen sequenced in a study of glioma-infiltrating T cells after dendritic cell vaccination. The table came from immunoSEQ multiplex PCR; TCRdb's copy has only in-frame clones and leaves some out. The sample records about 65,000 clones, approximately 89% being singletons. Time point: after dendritic cell vaccination, including at tumor progression/relapse. The sample was blood, taken after dendritic cell vaccination. These receptors were collected from a human donor with glioblastoma.

The chain couples TRBV7-9 to TRBJ2-3, with 8 bases that match TRBD1. CDR3 length equals 17 residues. The V gene's germline CDR1 is SEHNR and CDR2 FQNEAQ (reference sequence). The V segment lost 2 bases and the J segment 1 base; nucleotides outside the gene matches: 8. The CDR3 is CASSLIGGQVGTDTQYF. The CDR3, as DNA: TGTGCCAGCAGCTTAATAGGGGGACAGGTTGGCACAGATACGCAGTATTTT.

CDR3 DNA sequence: TGTGCCAGCAGATTCCAGGGATATGAAAAACTGTTTTTT. Amino acid sequence: CASRFQGYEKLFF. The genes are TRBV27 and TRBJ1-4; D is possibly TRBD1 (5 bases). Trimming left V 6 bases short and J 6 bases short, with 11 bases between. The CDR3 has 13 amino acids. Germline CDR1 reads MNHEY; CDR2 reads SMNVEV (reference sequence).

The chain links TRBV6-5 to TRBJ1-1; 7 bases align to TRBD1. Germline CDR1 MNHEY, CDR2 SVGAGI. The V segment lost 4 bases and the J segment 1 base; nucleotides outside the gene matches: 9. CDR3 size: 16 residues. The CDR3 DNA follows: TGTGCCAGCAGTTCCCCCACGGGACAGTGGAACACTGAAGCTTTCTTT. Protein product: CASSSPTGQWNTEAFF.

The chain's CDR3 is CASSLEQGNGELFF. CDR3 coding DNA: TGCGCCAGCAGCTTGGAACAGGGTAACGGGGAGCTGTTTTTT. The chain links TRBV5-1 to TRBJ2-2; tentatively, D is TRBD1 (6 bases). Germline V gene data show CDR1 as SGHRS and CDR2 as YFSETQ. CDR3 length equals 14 residues. Trimming removed 0 bases from V and 7 bases from J, with 10 bases in between.

The chain employs TRBV7-2 and TRBJ1-1; TRBD1 is a possible D gene (5 bases). Trimming stripped 1 base from V and 4 bases from J, with 13 bases between. CDR1 and CDR2 (germline): SGHTA, FQGNSA. The CDR3 covers 15 residues. CDR3 region: CASSLGQGLGTEAFF. The DNA for the CDR3 is TGTGCCAGCAGCTTAGGGCAGGGATTGGGCACTGAAGCTTTCTTT.